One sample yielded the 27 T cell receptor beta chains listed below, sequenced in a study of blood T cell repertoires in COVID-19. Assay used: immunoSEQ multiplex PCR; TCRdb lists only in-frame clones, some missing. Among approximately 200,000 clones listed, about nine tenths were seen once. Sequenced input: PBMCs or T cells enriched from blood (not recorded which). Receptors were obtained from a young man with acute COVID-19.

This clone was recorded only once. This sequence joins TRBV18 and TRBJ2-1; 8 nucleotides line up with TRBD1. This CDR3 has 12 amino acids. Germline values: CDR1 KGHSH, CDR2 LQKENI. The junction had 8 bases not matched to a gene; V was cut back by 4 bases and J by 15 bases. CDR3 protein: CASSLGQGYTFF. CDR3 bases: TGTGCCAGCTCACTCGGACAGGGTTATACGTTCTTC.

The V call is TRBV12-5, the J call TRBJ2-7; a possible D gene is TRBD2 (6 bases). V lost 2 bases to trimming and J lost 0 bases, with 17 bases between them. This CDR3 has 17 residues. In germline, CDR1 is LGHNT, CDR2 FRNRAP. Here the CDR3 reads CASGLSPGTLYSYEQYF. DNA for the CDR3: TGTGCTAGTGGTTTGTCACCCGGGACTCTTTACTCCTACGAGCAGTACTTC.

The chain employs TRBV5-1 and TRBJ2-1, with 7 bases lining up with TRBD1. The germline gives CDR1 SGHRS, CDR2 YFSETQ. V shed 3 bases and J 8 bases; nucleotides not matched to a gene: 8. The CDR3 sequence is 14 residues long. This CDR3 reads CASSSESTGHEQFF. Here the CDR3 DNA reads TGCGCCAGCAGCTCGGAATCGACAGGGCATGAGCAGTTCTTC.

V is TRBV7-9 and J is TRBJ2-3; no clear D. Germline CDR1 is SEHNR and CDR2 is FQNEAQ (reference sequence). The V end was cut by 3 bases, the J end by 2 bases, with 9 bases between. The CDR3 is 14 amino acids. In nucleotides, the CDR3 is TGTGCCAGCAGCTTGGCCTGGTCCACAGATACGCAGTATTTT. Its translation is CASSLAWSTDTQYF.

The CDR3 sequence is CASSHGAGGTPYEQYF. DNA for the CDR3: TGTGCCAGCAGCCACGGGGCGGGAGGGACCCCCTACGAGCAGTACTTC. The chain recombines TRBV7-6 with TRBJ2-7; 9 bases map to TRBD2. J gave up 2 bases and V 5 bases, and 10 bases lay outside the gene matches. CDR1 is SGHVS and CDR2 is FNYEAQ in the germline V gene. The CDR3 totals 16 residues.

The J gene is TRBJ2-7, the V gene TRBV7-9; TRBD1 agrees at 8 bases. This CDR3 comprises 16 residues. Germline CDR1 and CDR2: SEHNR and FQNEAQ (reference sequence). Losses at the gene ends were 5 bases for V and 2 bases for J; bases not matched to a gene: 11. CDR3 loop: CASSDPWTGHPYEQYF. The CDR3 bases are TGTGCCAGCAGCGACCCCTGGACAGGGCACCCCTACGAGCAGTACTTC.

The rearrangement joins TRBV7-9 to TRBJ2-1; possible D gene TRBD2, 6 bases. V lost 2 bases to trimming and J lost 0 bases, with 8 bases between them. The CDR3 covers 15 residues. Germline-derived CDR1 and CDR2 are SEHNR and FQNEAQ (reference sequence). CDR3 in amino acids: CASSLYGSSYNEQFF. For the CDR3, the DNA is TGTGCCAGCAGCTTATACGGGAGCTCCTACAATGAGCAGTTCTTC.

DNA of the CDR3: TGTGCCACCAGCAGAGATATGGCAAACCAAGAGACCCAGTACTTC. It yields the protein CATSRDMANQETQYF. The rearrangement uses TRBV15 and TRBJ2-5; no firm D call. The germline V gene encodes CDR1 LNHNV and CDR2 YYDKDF (reference sequence). The CDR3 extends over 15 amino acids. V dropped 0 bases and J dropped 0 bases, with 8 bases sitting between them.

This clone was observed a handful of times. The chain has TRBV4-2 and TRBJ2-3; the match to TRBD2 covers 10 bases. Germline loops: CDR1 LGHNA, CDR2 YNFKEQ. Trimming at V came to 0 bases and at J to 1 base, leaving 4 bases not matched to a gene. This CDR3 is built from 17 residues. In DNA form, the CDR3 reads TGTGCCAGCAGCCAAGATGGCCTAGCGGGAGGCACAGATACGCAGTATTTT. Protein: CASSQDGLAGGTDTQYF.

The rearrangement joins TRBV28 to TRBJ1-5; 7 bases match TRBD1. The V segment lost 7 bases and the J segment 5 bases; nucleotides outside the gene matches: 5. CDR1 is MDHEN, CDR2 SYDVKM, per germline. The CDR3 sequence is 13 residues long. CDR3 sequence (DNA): TGTGCCAGCAAGTACAGGGGATATCAGCCCCAGCATTTT. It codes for CASKYRGYQPQHF.

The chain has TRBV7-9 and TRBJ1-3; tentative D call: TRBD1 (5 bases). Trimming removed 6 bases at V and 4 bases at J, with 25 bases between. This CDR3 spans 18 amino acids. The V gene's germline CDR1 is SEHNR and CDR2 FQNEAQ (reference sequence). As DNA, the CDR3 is TGTGCCAGCAGTCCCCCAATGGGGGGGATCGCTTGGGGAAACACCATATATTTT. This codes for CASSPPMGGIAWGNTIYF. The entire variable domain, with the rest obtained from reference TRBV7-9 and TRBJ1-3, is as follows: DTGVSQNPRHKITKRGQNVTFRCDPISEHNRLYWYRQTLGQGPEFLTYFQNEAQLEKSRLLSDRFSAERPKGSFSTLEIQRTEQGDSAMYLCASSPPMGGIAWGNTIYFGEGSWLTVV.

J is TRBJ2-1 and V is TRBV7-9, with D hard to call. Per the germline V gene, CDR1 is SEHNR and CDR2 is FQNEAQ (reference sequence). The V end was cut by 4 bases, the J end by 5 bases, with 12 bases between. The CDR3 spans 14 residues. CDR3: CASSSPESDNEQFF. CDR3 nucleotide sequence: TGTGCCAGCAGCTCCCCGGAGTCTGACAATGAGCAGTTCTTC.

The CDR3 protein is CASSPWGEKSTDTQYF. The CDR3, as DNA: TGTGCCAGCAGCCCTTGGGGGGAGAAGTCCACAGATACGCAGTATTTT. The chain couples TRBV6-2 or TRBV6-3 to TRBJ2-3; perhaps TRBD2 as D (6 bases). The CDR3 covers 16 residues. V lost 6 bases and J lost 2, with 18 bases in between. The germline V gene encodes CDR1 MNHEY and CDR2 SVGEGT.

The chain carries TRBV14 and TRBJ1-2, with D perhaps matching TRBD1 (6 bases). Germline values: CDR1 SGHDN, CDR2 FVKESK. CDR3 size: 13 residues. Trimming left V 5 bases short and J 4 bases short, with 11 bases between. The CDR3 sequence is CASSVGGLYGYTF. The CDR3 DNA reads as TGTGCCAGCAGCGTAGGGGGTCTCTATGGCTACACCTTC.

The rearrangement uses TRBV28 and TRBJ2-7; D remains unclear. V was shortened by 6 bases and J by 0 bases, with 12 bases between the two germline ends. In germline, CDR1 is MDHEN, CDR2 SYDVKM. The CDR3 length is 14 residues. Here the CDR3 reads CASRPGSGSYEQYF. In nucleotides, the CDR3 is TGTGCCAGCAGACCCGGGTCGGGCTCCTACGAGCAGTACTTC.

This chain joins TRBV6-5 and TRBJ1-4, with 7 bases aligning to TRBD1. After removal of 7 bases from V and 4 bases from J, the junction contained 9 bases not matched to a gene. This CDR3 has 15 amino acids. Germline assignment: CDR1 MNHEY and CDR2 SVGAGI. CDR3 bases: TGTGCCAGCAACCTTCAGGGGGTCTTTAATGAAAAACTGTTTTTT. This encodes CASNLQGVFNEKLFF.

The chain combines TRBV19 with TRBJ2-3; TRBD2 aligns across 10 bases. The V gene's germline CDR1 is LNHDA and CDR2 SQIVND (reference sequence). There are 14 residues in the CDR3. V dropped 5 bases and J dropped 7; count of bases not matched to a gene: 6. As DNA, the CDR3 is TGTGCCAGTAGTGGGACTAGCGAGCACCATACGCAGTATTTT. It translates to CASSGTSEHHTQYF.

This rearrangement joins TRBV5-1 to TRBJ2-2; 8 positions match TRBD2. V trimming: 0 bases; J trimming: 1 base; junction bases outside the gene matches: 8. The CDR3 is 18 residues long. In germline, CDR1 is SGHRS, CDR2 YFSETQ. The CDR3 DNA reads TGCGCCAGCAGCTTGGATCCCCCTAGCGGGCTGAACACCGGGGAGCTGTTTTTT. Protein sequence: CASSLDPPSGLNTGELFF.

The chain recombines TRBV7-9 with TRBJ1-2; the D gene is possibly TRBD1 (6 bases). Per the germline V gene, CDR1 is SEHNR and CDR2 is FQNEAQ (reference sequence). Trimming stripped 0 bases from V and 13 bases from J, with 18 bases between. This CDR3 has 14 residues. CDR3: CASSLALGHPNLTF. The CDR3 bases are TGTGCCAGCAGCTTAGCCCTGGGACACCCTAATCTCACCTTC. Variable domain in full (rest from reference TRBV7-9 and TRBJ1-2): DTGVSQNPRHKITKRGQNVTFRCDPISEHNRLYWYRQTLGQGPEFLTYFQNEAQLEKSRLLSDRFSAERPKGSFSTLEIQRTEQGDSAMYLCASSLALGHPNLTFGSGTRLTVV.

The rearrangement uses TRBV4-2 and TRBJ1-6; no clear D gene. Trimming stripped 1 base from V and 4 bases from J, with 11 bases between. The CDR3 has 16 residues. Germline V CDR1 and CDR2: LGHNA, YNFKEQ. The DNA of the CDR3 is TGTGCCAGCAGCCAAGTACTAGACGGTTATAATTCACCCCTCCACTTT. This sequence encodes CASSQVLDGYNSPLHF.

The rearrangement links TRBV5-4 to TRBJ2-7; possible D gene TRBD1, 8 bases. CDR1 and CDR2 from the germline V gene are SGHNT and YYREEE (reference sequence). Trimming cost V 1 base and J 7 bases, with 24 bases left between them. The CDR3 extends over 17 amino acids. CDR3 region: CASSLSGQGLPGGEQYF. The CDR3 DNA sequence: TGTGCCAGCAGCTTGAGTGGACAGGGCCTGCCCGGGGGGGAGCAGTACTTC.

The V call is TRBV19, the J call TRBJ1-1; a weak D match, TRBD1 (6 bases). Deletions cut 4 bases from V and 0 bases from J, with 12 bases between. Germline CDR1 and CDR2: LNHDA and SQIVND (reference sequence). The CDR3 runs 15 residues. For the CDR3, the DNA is TGTGCCAGTAGTACCTGGGACACTCTGAACACTGAAGCTTTCTTT. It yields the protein CASSTWDTLNTEAFF.

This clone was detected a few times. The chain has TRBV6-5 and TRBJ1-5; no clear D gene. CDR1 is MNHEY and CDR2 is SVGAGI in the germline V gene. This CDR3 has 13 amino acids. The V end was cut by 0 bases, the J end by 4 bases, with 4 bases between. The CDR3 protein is CASSYSQNQPQHF. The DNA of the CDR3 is TGTGCCAGCAGTTACTCCCAGAATCAGCCCCAGCATTTT.

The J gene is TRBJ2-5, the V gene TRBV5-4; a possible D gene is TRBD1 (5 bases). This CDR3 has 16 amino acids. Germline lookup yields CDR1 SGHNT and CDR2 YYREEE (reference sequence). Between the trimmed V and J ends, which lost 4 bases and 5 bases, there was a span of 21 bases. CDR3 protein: CASSQTYGHPGETQYF. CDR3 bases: TGTGCCAGCAGCCAAACGTACGGACACCCAGGGGAGACCCAGTACTTC.

The CDR3 spells CASSARTSGRKAKNIQYF. In DNA form, the CDR3 reads TGTGCCAGCAGCGCGCGGACTAGCGGGAGGAAAGCCAAAAACATTCAGTACTTC. This chain links TRBV3-1 (or the pseudogene TRBV3-2) with TRBJ2-4; 14 bases map to TRBD2. CDR3 size: 18 residues. The V gene end was trimmed by 5 bases and the J gene end by 0 bases; junction bases not matched to a gene: 6. Germline loops: CDR1 LGHDT, CDR2 YNNKEL (reference sequence).

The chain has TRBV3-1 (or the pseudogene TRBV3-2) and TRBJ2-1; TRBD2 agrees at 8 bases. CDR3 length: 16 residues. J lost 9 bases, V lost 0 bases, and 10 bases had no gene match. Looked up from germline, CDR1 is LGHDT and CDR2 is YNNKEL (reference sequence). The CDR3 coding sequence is TGTGCCAGCAGCCAAGAGGGGTTAGCGGGACTTAGTGAGCAGTTCTTC. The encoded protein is CASSQEGLAGLSEQFF.

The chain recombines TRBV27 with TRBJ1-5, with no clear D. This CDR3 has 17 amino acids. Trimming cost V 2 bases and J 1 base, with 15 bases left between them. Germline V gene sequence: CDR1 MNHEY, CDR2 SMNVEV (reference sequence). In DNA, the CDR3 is TGTGCCAGCAGTTTAGGTGGAGGGCAGAAAAGCAATCAGCCCCAGCATTTT. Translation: CASSLGGGQKSNQPQHF.